These 8 T cell receptor beta chains were sequenced from one sample in a study of shared clonotypes between healthy human individuals. Repertoires were generated with immunoSEQ multiplex PCR, while TCRdb's copy carries only in-frame clones and drops some. The top ten hold 1.5% to 2% of the sample, which has approximately 2,000,000 clones, roughly 95% seen once. CD8 cells classed as naive were CD45RO-negative and positively selected for CCR7, excluding terminally differentiated effector memory CD45RA+ cells. The sample consisted of naive CD8+ T cells from PBMCs. The receptors here all came from a man between 18 and 29 years old in good health. Some clones in this sample may be carry-over from other donors' samples.

This chain uses TRBV19 with TRBJ2-7; possible D gene TRBD2, 5 bases. Germline V lookup: CDR1 LNHDA, CDR2 SQIVND (reference sequence). The CDR3 sequence is 15 residues long. V shed 5 bases and J shed 3 bases, with 17 bases lying between them. DNA of the CDR3: TGTGCCAGTAGTTTCCTCGCCGGGAATCACTACGAGCAGTACTTC. Encoded protein: CASSFLAGNHYEQYF.

The rearrangement links TRBV27 to TRBJ2-7; maybe TRBD2 (6 bases). V lost 0 bases and J 13 bases, leaving 16 bases between the germline ends. Germline values: CDR1 MNHEY, CDR2 SMNVEV (reference sequence). The CDR3 has 13 residues. CDR3 loop: CASSLSRTMDLYF. The CDR3 region has the DNA TGTGCCAGCAGTTTATCCCGGACTATGGATCTTTACTTC.

The CDR3 region is CAISEAGTEMGYEQYF. The CDR3 nucleotides read TGTGCCATCAGTGAAGCCGGGACCGAGATGGGGTACGAGCAGTACTTC. The chain carries TRBV10-3 and TRBJ2-7, with D perhaps given as TRBD1 or TRBD2 (5 bases each). The germline V gene encodes CDR1 ENHRY and CDR2 SYGVKD. This CDR3 has 16 residues. Trimming left V 3 bases short and J 4 bases short, with 19 bases between.

The J gene is TRBJ1-2, the V gene TRBV27; tentatively, D is TRBD1 (6 bases). Germline lookup yields CDR1 MNHEY and CDR2 SMNVEV (reference sequence). The V end lost 0 bases, the J end lost 8 bases, and 13 bases lay between the germline ends. There are 14 residues in the CDR3. CDR3 bases: TGTGCCAGCAGTTTATCCGGGGGGGGCGGAGGCTACACCTTC. Its translation is CASSLSGGGGGYTF.

The sample holds a few counts of this clone. This chain links TRBV6-5 with TRBJ1-5; D ambiguous. The CDR3 length is 13 residues. Germline V gene data show CDR1 as MNHEY and CDR2 as SVGAGI. Between the trimmed V and J ends, which lost 2 bases and 4 bases, there was a span of 6 bases. The CDR3 DNA sequence: TGTGCCAGCAGTTACGTCAGGAATCAGCCCCAGCATTTT. This codes for CASSYVRNQPQHF.

The rearrangement links TRBV27 to TRBJ2-7; the match to TRBD2 covers 9 bases. The CDR3 sequence is 17 residues long. Unmatched junction bases numbered 18, after V lost 6 bases and J lost 6 bases. Germline V gene sequence: CDR1 MNHEY, CDR2 SMNVEV (reference sequence). The chain's CDR3 is CASRGVPGGRDGGEQYF. CDR3 coding DNA: TGTGCCAGCAGGGGAGTTCCCGGCGGGAGGGACGGAGGCGAGCAGTACTTC.

The chain carries TRBV7-9 and TRBJ2-7, with D perhaps matching TRBD2 (5 bases). Germline V gives CDR1 SEHNR, CDR2 FQNEAQ (reference sequence). V lost 1 base and J 5 bases, leaving 9 bases between the germline ends. The CDR3 runs 13 residues. Written as DNA, the CDR3 is TGTGCCAGCAGCTTAGACATGCGGGACGAGCAGTACTTC. Its protein is CASSLDMRDEQYF.

The chain links TRBV28 to TRBJ2-1, with D possibly matching TRBD1 (5 bases). The CDR3 is made up of 15 amino acids. Looked up from germline, CDR1 is MDHEN and CDR2 is SYDVKM. Trimming pared 6 bases from V and 0 bases from J, leaving 12 bases between. The CDR3 nucleotides are TGTGCCAGCAGACTCAGACAGAGCTCCTACAATGAGCAGTTCTTC. Amino acid sequence: CASRLRQSSYNEQFF.